These 12 T cell receptor beta chains were all obtained from the same sample, sequenced in a study of T cells after yellow fever vaccination. TCRdb recomputed calls from the 5' RACE reads with MiXCR, one row per CDR3 protein. The sample holds hundreds of thousands of distinct CDR3 sequences; approximately 4% are singletons and the top ten take approximately 25%. Sequenced material: PBMCs, taken 5 days after the yellow fever booster vaccination. The receptors shown here come from a man aged 18 to 29 who received the YFV17D yellow fever vaccine.

This clonotype was detected only a few times. The chain combines TRBV7-6 with TRBJ2-5; TRBD2 might be the D (6 bases). Trimming cost V 4 bases and J 2 bases, with 11 bases left between them. The germline CDR1 and CDR2 sequences are SGHVS and FNYEAQ. The CDR3 is 14 residues long. In DNA form, the CDR3 reads TGTGCCAGCAGCTCCCTGGGACTTCAAGAGACCCAGTACTTC. This gives the protein CASSSLGLQETQYF.

The chain recombines TRBV5-4 with TRBJ2-5; 13 bases are shared with TRBD2. Germline-derived CDR1 and CDR2 are SGHNT and YYREEE (reference sequence). V shed 3 bases, J shed 2 bases, and the junction held 4 bases outside the gene matches. This CDR3 comprises 16 residues. The CDR3: CASSSRLAGGQETQYF. The CDR3 nucleotides are TGTGCCAGCAGCTCTCGACTAGCGGGGGGACAAGAGACCCAGTACTTC. The full variable domain, rest sourced from reference TRBV5-4 and TRBJ2-5, is ETGVTQSPTHLIKTRGQQVTLRCSSQSGHNTVSWYQQALGQGPQFIFQYYREEENGRGNFPPRFSGLQFPNYSSELNVNALELDDSALYLCASSSRLAGGQETQYFGPGTRLLVL.

There are a few counts of this clonotype. The rearrangement joins TRBV3-1 to TRBJ1-4; 7 bases match TRBD1. Per the germline V gene, CDR1 is LGHDT and CDR2 is YNNKEL (reference sequence). V dropped 4 bases and J dropped 0; count of bases not matched to a gene: 5. CDR3 length: 16 residues. For the CDR3, the DNA is TGTGCCAGCAGCCTAAGACAGGGCCCAACTAATGAAAAACTGTTTTTT. Its protein is CASSLRQGPTNEKLFF.

On this clonotype: This may stem from a read error, because a much larger clone lies one nucleotide away. The genes are TRBV6-6 and TRBJ2-2; D might be TRBD2 (5 bases). Germline V gene sequence: CDR1 MNHNY, CDR2 SVGAGI (reference sequence). The length of the CDR3 is 13 residues. The CDR3 loop is CASSQAPTGELYF. DNA for the CDR3: TGTGCCAGCAGCCAAGCTCCGACCGGGGAGCTGTATTTT.

For the CDR3, the DNA is TGCGCCAGCAGAGAGGCTCCGGGGGGCACAGATACGCAGTATTTT. Translation gives CASREAPGGTDTQYF. V and J are TRBV5-1 and TRBJ2-3, with D perhaps TRBD2 (6 bases). Germline CDR1 SGHRS, CDR2 YFSETQ. The CDR3 spans 15 residues. V was cut by 5 bases and J by 1 base, with 14 bases left in between.

Ten or more counts support this clonotype. This rearrangement joins TRBV5-1 to TRBJ1-5, with D unresolved. Germline assignment: CDR1 SGHRS and CDR2 YFSETQ. The CDR3 length is 15 residues. V was cut by 4 bases and J by 3 bases, with 14 bases left in between. CDR3 loop: CASSLGGRNNQPQHF. The CDR3 coding sequence is TGCGCCAGCAGCCTGGGTGGTCGTAACAATCAGCCCCAGCATTTT. Complete variable domain (other parts from reference TRBV5-1 and TRBJ1-5): KAGVTQTPRYLIKTRGQQVTLSCSPISGHRSVSWYQQTPGQGLQFLFEYFSETQRNKGNFPGRFSGRQFSNSRSEMNVSTLELGDSALYLCASSLGGRNNQPQHFGDGTRLSIL.

This clonotype has at least ten counts. The chain is built from TRBV7-2 and TRBJ2-7; D is tentatively TRBD1 or TRBD2 (6 bases each). Germline V gene sequence: CDR1 SGHTA, CDR2 FQGNSA. This CDR3 is 14 amino acids long. Trimming took 5 bases from V and 6 from J, leaving 17 bases between them. CDR3 sequence reads: CASSPSLGGSEQYF. DNA for the CDR3: TGTGCCAGCAGCCCCTCGCTAGGGGGGAGCGAGCAGTACTTC.

J is TRBJ2-2 and V is TRBV4-1; D uncertain. Germline assignment: CDR1 MGHRA and CDR2 YSYEKL. V lost 0 bases and J lost 4, with 6 bases in between. This CDR3 region has 14 residues. Here the CDR3 reads CASSQERSTGELFF. The CDR3 DNA follows: TGCGCCAGCAGCCAAGAAAGGAGCACCGGGGAGCTGTTTTTT.

This clonotype has a handful of counts. This rearrangement joins TRBV20-1 to TRBJ1-5; 7 positions agree with TRBD1. From germline, CDR1 is DFQATT and CDR2 SNEGSKA (reference sequence). Trimming removed 0 bases from V and 5 bases from J; junction bases left unmatched: 13. The CDR3 is made up of 17 amino acids. The CDR3 bases are TGCAGTGCTAGAGATCCCCTCAACAGGGGCGGTCATCAGCCCCAGCATTTT. Encoded protein: CSARDPLNRGGHQPQHF.

This clonotype showed up just a few times. V gene TRBV12-3 or TRBV12-4 combines with J gene TRBJ1-1; D unresolved. The CDR3 runs to 13 residues. V lost 4 bases and J 4 bases, leaving 10 bases between the germline ends. DNA of the CDR3: TGTGCCAGCAGTTCGTCGGGTGGCACTGAAGCTTTCTTT. It translates to CASSSSGGTEAFF.

J is TRBJ2-1 and V is TRBV25-1, with D possibly called TRBD1 or TRBD2 (7 bases each). The CDR3 is 15 residues long. V was trimmed by 2 bases and J by 8 bases, leaving 16 bases between them. In germline, CDR1 is MGHDK, CDR2 SYGVNS. The CDR3 coding sequence is TGTGCCAGCAGTGAAGGGACTACAGGGGCGGATGAGCAGTTCTTC. Its translation is CASSEGTTGADEQFF.

A few counts support this clonotype. The V gene is TRBV12-3 or TRBV12-4, the J gene TRBJ2-5; TRBD1 might be the D (6 bases). Trimming pared 2 bases from V and 3 bases from J, leaving 10 bases between. The CDR3 loop spans 14 amino acids. This CDR3 is CASSLSYREETQYF. CDR3 sequence (DNA): TGTGCCAGCAGTTTAAGTTACAGGGAAGAGACCCAGTACTTC.